These 5 T cell receptor beta chains were all obtained from the same sample, sequenced in a study of human versus mouse CDR3 diversity and MHC coevolution. Repertoires were generated with immunoSEQ multiplex PCR, while TCRdb's copy carries only in-frame clones and drops some. Seen here are about 77,000 clones, around 93% observed once, and the top ten hold less than 0.19%. The sequencing input was naive CD4+ T cells from blood. The subset here: CD45RO-negative CD62L-positive naive CD4 T cells. The receptors shown here come from a person aged 25 to 75 in good health.

The rearrangement joins TRBV7-3 to TRBJ1-1; unclear D gene. Trimming took off 5 bases at V and 2 bases at J, with 6 bases between the two ends. The CDR3 loop spans 12 amino acids. Germline-derived CDR1 and CDR2 are SGHTA and FQGTGA. This chain's CDR3 is CASSRGNTEAFF. The CDR3 DNA follows: TGTGCCAGCAGCCGCGGCAACACTGAAGCTTTCTTT.

This clone was counted a few times. The chain recombines TRBV5-4 with TRBJ2-5; D might be TRBD2 (6 bases). Germline lookup yields CDR1 SGHNT and CDR2 YYREEE (reference sequence). Trimming left V 0 bases short and J 9 bases short, with 12 bases between. The CDR3 covers 13 residues. The CDR3 nucleotides read TGTGCCAGCAGCTTGGGGGCCGGCGGGGCCCAGTACTTC. It specifies CASSLGAGGAQYF.

The gene calls are TRBV19 and TRBJ2-7; 8 bases map to TRBD1. V dropped 4 bases and J dropped 3; count of bases not matched to a gene: 8. The CDR3 consists of 15 residues. CDR1 and CDR2 from the germline V gene are LNHDA and SQIVND (reference sequence). DNA for the CDR3: TGTGCCAGTAGTACTCACGGGACAGGTCTCTACGAGCAGTACTTC. It codes for CASSTHGTGLYEQYF.

Note on this clone: One end of the junction fails to match germline, which may point to a read error. V is TRBV18 and J is TRBJ1-5; D gene uncertain. CDR1 and CDR2 from the germline V gene are KGHSH and LQKENI. This CDR3 spans 14 amino acids. The CDR3 loop is CASSLSSSDQPQHF. The CDR3, as DNA: TGTGCCAGCTCACTGTCCAGTAGCGATCAGCCCCAGCATTTT.

The rearrangement links TRBV7-9 to TRBJ2-7; D may be TRBD1 (6 bases). CDR1 and CDR2 (germline): SEHNR, FQNEAQ (reference sequence). CDR3 size: 15 residues. V lost 4 bases, J lost 4 bases, and 17 bases lay in between. The CDR3 here is CASSSSWDTKYEQYF. In DNA, the CDR3 is TGTGCCAGCAGCTCGTCTTGGGACACAAAGTACGAGCAGTACTTC.